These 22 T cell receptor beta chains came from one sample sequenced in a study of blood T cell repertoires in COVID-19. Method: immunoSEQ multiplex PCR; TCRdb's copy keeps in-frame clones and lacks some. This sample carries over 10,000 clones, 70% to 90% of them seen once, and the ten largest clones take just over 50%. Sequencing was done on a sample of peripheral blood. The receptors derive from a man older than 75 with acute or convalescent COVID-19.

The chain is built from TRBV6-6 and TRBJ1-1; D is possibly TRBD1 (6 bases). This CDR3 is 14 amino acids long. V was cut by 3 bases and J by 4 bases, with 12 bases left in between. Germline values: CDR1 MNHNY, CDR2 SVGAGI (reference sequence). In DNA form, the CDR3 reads TGTGCCAGCAGTTATTACAGGGCTACCACTGAAGCTTTCTTT. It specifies CASSYYRATTEAFF.

CDR3 nucleotides: TGTGCCAGCAGCGTGACGACAGGGGTGAATGAAAAACTGTTTTTT. Translated, it gives CASSVTTGVNEKLFF. V gene TRBV5-8 combines with J gene TRBJ1-4; 8 bases are shared with TRBD1. With 4 bases clipped from V and 5 bases from J, the junction kept 7 bases outside the gene matches. The CDR3 length is 15 residues. Germline loops: CDR1 SGHTS, CDR2 YDEGEE.

The CDR3 loop is CAWTSSYEQYF. The CDR3 DNA follows: TGTGCCTGGACGAGCTCCTACGAGCAGTACTTC. J is TRBJ2-7 and V is TRBV30, with D unresolved. From germline, CDR1 is GTSNPN and CDR2 SVGIG (reference sequence). With 4 bases removed from V and 0 bases from J, the gap between germline ends came to 4 bases. The CDR3 loop spans 11 amino acids.

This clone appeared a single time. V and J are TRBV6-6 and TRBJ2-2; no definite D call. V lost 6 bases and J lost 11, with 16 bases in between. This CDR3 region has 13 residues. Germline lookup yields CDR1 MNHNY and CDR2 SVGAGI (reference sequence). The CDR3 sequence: CASRYGPLGELFF. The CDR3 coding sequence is TGTGCCAGCAGATATGGGCCCCTCGGAGAGCTGTTTTTT.

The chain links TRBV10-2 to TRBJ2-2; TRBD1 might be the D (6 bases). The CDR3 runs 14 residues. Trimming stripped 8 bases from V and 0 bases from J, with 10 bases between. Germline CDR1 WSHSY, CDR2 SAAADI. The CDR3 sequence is CASRQGTNTGELFF. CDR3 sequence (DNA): TGCGCCAGCCGTCAGGGGACGAACACCGGGGAGCTGTTTTTT.

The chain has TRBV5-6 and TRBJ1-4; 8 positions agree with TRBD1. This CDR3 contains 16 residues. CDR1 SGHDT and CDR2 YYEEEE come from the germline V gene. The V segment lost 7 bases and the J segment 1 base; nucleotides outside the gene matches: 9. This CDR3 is CASGVGRGQTNEKLFF. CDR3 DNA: TGTGCCAGCGGGGTCGGCAGGGGGCAAACTAATGAAAAACTGTTTTTT.

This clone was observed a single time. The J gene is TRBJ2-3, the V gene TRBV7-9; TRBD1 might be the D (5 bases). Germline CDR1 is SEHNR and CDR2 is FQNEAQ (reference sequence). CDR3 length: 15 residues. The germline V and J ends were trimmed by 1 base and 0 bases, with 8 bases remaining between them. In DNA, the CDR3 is TGTGCCAGCAGCTTAGGCAGGGAAAGCACAGATACGCAGTATTTT. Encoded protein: CASSLGRESTDTQYF.

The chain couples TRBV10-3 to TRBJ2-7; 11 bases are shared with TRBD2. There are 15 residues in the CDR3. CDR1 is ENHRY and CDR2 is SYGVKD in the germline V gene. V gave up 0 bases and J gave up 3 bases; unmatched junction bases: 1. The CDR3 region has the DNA TGTGCCATCAGTGAGTCGGGACTAGCGGTCTACGAGCAGTACTTC. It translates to CAISESGLAVYEQYF.

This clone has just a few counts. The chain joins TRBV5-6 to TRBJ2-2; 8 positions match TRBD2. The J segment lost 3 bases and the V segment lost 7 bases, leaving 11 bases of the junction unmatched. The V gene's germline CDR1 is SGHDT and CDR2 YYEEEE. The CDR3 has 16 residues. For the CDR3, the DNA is TGTGCCAGCGGGACCAGCGGGAGTCGACACACCGGGGAGCTGTTTTTT. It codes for CASGTSGSRHTGELFF.

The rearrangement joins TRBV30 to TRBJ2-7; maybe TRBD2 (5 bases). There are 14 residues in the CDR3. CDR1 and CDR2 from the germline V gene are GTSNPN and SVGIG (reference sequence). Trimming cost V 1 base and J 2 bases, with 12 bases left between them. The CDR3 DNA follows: TGTGCCTGGAGTGGACGGAGGATGCCCTACGAGCAGTACTTC. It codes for CAWSGRRMPYEQYF.

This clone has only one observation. The CDR3 protein is CASRRELTDTQYF. The CDR3 bases are TGCGCCAGCAGGCGAGAGCTCACAGATACGCAGTATTTT. The chain employs TRBV5-1 and TRBJ2-3; no clear D gene. The CDR3 contains 13 residues. The germline CDR1 and CDR2 sequences are SGHRS and YFSETQ. V dropped 5 bases and J dropped 2 bases, with 9 bases sitting between them.

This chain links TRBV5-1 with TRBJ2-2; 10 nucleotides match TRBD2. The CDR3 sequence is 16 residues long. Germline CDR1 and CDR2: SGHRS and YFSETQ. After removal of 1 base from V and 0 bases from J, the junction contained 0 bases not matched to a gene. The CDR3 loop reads CASSLTSGTNTGELFF. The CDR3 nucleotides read TGCGCCAGCAGCTTGACTAGCGGGACGAACACCGGGGAGCTGTTTTTT.

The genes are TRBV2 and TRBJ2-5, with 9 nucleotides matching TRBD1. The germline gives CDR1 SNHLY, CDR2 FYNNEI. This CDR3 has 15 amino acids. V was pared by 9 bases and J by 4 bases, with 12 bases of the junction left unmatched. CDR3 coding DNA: TGTGCCAGTTCCGGGACAGGGTCGATCATAGAGACCCAGTACTTC. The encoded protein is CASSGTGSIIETQYF.

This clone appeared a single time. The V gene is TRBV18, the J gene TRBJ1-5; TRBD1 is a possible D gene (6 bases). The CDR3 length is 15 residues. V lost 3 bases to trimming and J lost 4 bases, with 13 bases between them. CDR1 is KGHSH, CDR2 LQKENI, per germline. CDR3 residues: CASSPDDRLNQPQHF. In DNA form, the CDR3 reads TGTGCCAGCTCACCGGATGACAGGCTAAATCAGCCCCAGCATTTT. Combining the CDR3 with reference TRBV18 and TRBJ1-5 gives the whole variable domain NAGVMQNPRHLVRRRGQEARLRCSPMKGHSHVYWYRQLPEEGLKFMVYLQKENIIDESGMPKERFSAEFPKEGPSILRIQQVVRGDSAAYFCASSPDDRLNQPQHFGDGTRLSIL.

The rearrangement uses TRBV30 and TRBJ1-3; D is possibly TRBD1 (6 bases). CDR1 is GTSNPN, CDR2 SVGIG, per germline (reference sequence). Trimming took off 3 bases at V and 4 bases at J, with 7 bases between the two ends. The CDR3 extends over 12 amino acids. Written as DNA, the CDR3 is TGTGCCTGGAGCCAGGGGGGAAACACCATATATTTT. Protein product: CAWSQGGNTIYF.

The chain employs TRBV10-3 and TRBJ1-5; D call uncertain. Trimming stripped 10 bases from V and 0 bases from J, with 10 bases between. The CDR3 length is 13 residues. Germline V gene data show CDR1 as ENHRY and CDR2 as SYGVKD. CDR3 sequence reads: CATYAYSNQPQHF. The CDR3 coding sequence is TGTGCCACCTACGCCTATAGCAATCAGCCCCAGCATTTT.

Written as DNA, the CDR3 is TGCGCCAGCAGCCACCGCGGACTAGCGGGAGGGACGAACACCGGGGAGCTGTTTTTT. Protein: CASSHRGLAGGTNTGELFF. The chain employs TRBV4-1 and TRBJ2-2; TRBD2 aligns across 15 bases. This CDR3 is built from 19 residues. V lost 3 bases, J lost 0 bases, and 5 bases stayed unmatched. Looked up from germline, CDR1 is MGHRA and CDR2 is YSYEKL.

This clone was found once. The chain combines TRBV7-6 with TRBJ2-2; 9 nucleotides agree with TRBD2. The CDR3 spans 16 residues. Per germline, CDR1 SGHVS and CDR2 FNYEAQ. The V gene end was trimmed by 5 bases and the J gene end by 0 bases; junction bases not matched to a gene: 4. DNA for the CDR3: TGTGCCAGCAGCCTTAGGACTAGCGCGAACACCGGGGAGCTGTTTTTT. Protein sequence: CASSLRTSANTGELFF.

The CDR3: CASSPHSGTSYGYTF. The CDR3 DNA reads TGTGCCAGCAGTCCACACTCCGGGACAAGTTATGGCTACACCTTC. This chain connects TRBV6-5 to TRBJ1-2; TRBD1 might be the D (6 bases). This CDR3 has 15 residues. Germline CDR1 and CDR2: MNHEY and SVGAGI. Trimming stripped 5 bases from V and 5 bases from J, with 18 bases between.

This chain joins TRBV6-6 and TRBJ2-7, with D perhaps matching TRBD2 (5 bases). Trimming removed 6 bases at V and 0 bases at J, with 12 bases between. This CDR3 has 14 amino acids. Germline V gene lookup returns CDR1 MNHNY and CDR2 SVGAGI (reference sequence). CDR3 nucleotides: TGTGCCAGCAGGGACGCGGGCAGCTCCTACGAGCAGTACTTC. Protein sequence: CASRDAGSSYEQYF.

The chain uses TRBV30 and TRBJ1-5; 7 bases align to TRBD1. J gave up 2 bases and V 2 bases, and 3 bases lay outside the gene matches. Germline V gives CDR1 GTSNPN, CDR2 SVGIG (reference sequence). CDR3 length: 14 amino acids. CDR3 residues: CAWSSGGGNQPQHF. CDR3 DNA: TGTGCCTGGAGTTCAGGGGGAGGCAATCAGCCCCAGCATTTT.

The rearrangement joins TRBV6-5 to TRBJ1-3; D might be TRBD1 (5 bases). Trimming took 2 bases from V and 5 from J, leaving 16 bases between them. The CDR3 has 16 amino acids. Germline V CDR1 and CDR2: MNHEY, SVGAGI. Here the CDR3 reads CASSYARAGRRNTIYF. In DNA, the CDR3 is TGTGCCAGCAGTTACGCCCGTGCGGGGCGGAGAAACACCATATATTTT.